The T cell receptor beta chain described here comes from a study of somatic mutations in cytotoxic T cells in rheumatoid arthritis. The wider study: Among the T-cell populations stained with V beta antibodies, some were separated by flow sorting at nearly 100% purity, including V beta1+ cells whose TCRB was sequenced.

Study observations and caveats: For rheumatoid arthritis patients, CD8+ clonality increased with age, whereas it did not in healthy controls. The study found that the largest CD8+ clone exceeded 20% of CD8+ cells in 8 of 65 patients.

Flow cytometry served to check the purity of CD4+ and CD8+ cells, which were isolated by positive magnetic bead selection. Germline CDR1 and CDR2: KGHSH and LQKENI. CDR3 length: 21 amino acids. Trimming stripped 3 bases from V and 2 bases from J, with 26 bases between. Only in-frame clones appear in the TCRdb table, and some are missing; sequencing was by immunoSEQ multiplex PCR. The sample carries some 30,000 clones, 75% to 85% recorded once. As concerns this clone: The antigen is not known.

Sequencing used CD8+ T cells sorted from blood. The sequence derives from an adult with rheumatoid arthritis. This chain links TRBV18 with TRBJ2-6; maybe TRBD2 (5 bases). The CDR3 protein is CASSPLRGNEKPLPGANVLTF. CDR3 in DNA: TGTGCCAGCTCACCCCTCAGAGGGAATGAAAAACCCCTACCTGGGGCCAACGTCCTGACTTTC.